This entry lists 23 T cell receptor beta chains sequenced from one sample in a study of HIV-infected patients and healthy controls. Whole blood was used without fractionation, so all unsorted peripheral T cells were included. Alpha and beta constant-region primers primed reverse transcription of around 500 ng RNA. Separate chain-specific third strand synthesis with multiplexing indices produced the alpha and beta libraries. TCRdb fed the 5' RACE reads into MiXCR, producing one record per CDR3 protein. The sample holds approximately 10,000 distinct CDR3 sequences, around 8.5% seen once. The sample was blood, taken before antiretroviral therapy. The receptors shown here come from an adult with HIV infection. The donor label of this sample is uncertain.

Many counts were recorded for this clonotype. The chain joins TRBV4-2 to TRBJ2-3, with D hard to call. From germline, CDR1 is LGHNA and CDR2 YNFKEQ. V was trimmed by 0 bases and J by 6 bases, leaving 10 bases between them. The length of the CDR3 is 14 residues. The CDR3: CASSQERSQDTQYF. The CDR3, as DNA: TGTGCCAGCAGCCAAGAAAGGTCCCAGGATACGCAGTATTTT.

This clonotype was seen at least ten times. The chain joins TRBV5-1 to TRBJ1-6; D possibly corresponds to TRBD1 (5 bases). Trimming pared 2 bases from V and 10 bases from J, leaving 16 bases between. CDR1 is SGHRS, CDR2 YFSETQ, per germline. The CDR3 runs 15 residues. The CDR3 DNA follows: TGCGCCAGCAGCTTCGATCCAGGGAGCGGCTCACCCCTCCACTTT. Its protein product is CASSFDPGSGSPLHF.

In its sample, this clonotype was seen many times. This rearrangement joins TRBV28 to TRBJ2-5; D perhaps matches TRBD1 (5 bases). CDR3 length: 10 residues. V was shortened by 6 bases and J by 9 bases, with 8 bases between the two germline ends. Germline V gives CDR1 MDHEN, CDR2 SYDVKM. CDR3 amino acids: CASSGQAQYF. The CDR3 DNA reads as TGTGCCAGCAGCGGACAAGCCCAGTACTTC.

This sequence joins TRBV18 and TRBJ1-5, with D perhaps TRBD1 (5 bases). CDR3 length: 14 residues. V lost 6 bases to trimming and J lost 1 base, with 10 bases between them. Germline V gives CDR1 KGHSH, CDR2 LQKENI. The CDR3 DNA is TGTGCCAGCTCTCAATCAGGGAGCAATCAGCCCCAGCATTTT. Translating gives CASSQSGSNQPQHF.

This chain uses TRBV12-3 or TRBV12-4 with TRBJ2-5; D remains ambiguous. V was trimmed by 5 bases and J by 4 bases, leaving 17 bases between them. The CDR3 is 15 residues long. For the CDR3, the DNA is TGTGCCAGCAGTGAATCACGTGGTGACACAGAGACCCAGTACTTC. Translated: CASSESRGDTETQYF.

This clonotype has a count of ten or more. The chain recombines TRBV20-1 with TRBJ2-5; 8 bases agree with TRBD1. With 2 bases clipped from V and 2 bases from J, the junction kept 4 bases outside the gene matches. The CDR3 consists of 14 residues. Germline-derived CDR1 and CDR2 are DFQATT and SNEGSKA (reference sequence). CDR3 bases: TGCAGTGCTAGAATCTGGGACAGGCAAGAGACCCAGTACTTC. It yields the protein CSARIWDRQETQYF.

The V and J genes are TRBV20-1 and TRBJ2-7, with TRBD1 matching 10 bases. The germline CDR1 and CDR2 sequences are DFQATT and SNEGSKA (reference sequence). CDR3 length: 13 residues. V dropped 5 bases and J dropped 3; count of bases not matched to a gene: 4. Here the CDR3 reads CSADRDRGYEQYF. In DNA form, the CDR3 reads TGCAGTGCTGACCGGGACAGGGGCTACGAGCAGTACTTC.

This clonotype has a count of ten or more. This chain links TRBV5-1 with TRBJ2-3; 8 bases match TRBD2. V lost 3 bases to trimming and J lost 2 bases; unmatched junction nucleotides: 5. The CDR3 covers 15 residues. CDR1 SGHRS and CDR2 YFSETQ come from the germline V gene. The CDR3 sequence is CASSWETSDTDTQYF. CDR3 bases: TGCGCCAGCAGCTGGGAGACTAGCGACACAGATACGCAGTATTTT.

This clonotype occurred many times. The J gene is TRBJ2-1, the V gene TRBV13; 11 bases align to TRBD2. Germline values: CDR1 PRHDT, CDR2 FYEKMQ (reference sequence). This CDR3 is 15 amino acids long. J gave up 8 bases and V 5 bases, and 8 bases lay outside the gene matches. The CDR3, as DNA: TGTGCCAGCAGCACCCGACTAGCGGGAATGGATGAGCAGTTCTTC. This codes for CASSTRLAGMDEQFF.

This clonotype is medium-sized (0.01 to 0.1%) in the sample. The chain employs TRBV28 and TRBJ1-2; D uncertain. V was trimmed by 6 bases and J by 4 bases, leaving 9 bases between them. Per the germline V gene, CDR1 is MDHEN and CDR2 is SYDVKM. The CDR3 length is 12 residues. The CDR3 reads CASRPDVYGYTF. The CDR3 coding sequence is TGTGCCAGCAGGCCAGATGTCTATGGCTACACCTTC.

This clonotype ranks as large. The chain employs TRBV27 and TRBJ2-5, with D possibly being TRBD1 or TRBD2 (5 bases each). The V end was cut by 2 bases, the J end by 1 base, with 11 bases between. Germline assignment: CDR1 MNHEY and CDR2 SMNVEV (reference sequence). The CDR3 has 15 residues. The CDR3 DNA is TGTGCCAGCAGTTTAGGGGCTAGCTCCCAAGAGACCCAGTACTTC. Translation gives CASSLGASSQETQYF.

This clonotype came up a few times. The rearrangement uses TRBV3-1 and TRBJ2-3; tentative D call: TRBD1 (6 bases). Germline V gene lookup returns CDR1 LGHDT and CDR2 YNNKEL (reference sequence). V lost 2 bases, J lost 2 bases, and 14 bases lay in between. This CDR3 is 16 amino acids long. CDR3 DNA sequence: TGTGCCAGCAGCCAAACAACCGGGACATACACAGATACGCAGTATTTT. This gives the protein CASSQTTGTYTDTQYF.

This clonotype was observed many times. V gene TRBV6-1 combines with J gene TRBJ1-2; D is possibly TRBD1 (5 bases). The germline V and J ends were trimmed by 6 bases and 7 bases, with 15 bases remaining between them. Germline V gives CDR1 MNHNS, CDR2 SASEGT. This CDR3 spans 13 amino acids. CDR3 residues: CASRETGPGGYTF. In DNA form, the CDR3 reads TGTGCCAGCAGGGAAACAGGTCCTGGTGGCTACACCTTC.

This sequence joins TRBV30 and TRBJ2-1; 13 positions agree with TRBD2. The length of the CDR3 is 15 residues. Losses at the gene ends were 3 bases for V and 9 bases for J; bases not matched to a gene: 8. Germline assignment: CDR1 GTSNPN and CDR2 SVGIG (reference sequence). The DNA for the CDR3 is TGTGCCTGGAGCCCGGGGACTAGCGGGAACGCTGAGCAGTTCTTC. This sequence encodes CAWSPGTSGNAEQFF.

This clonotype is judged medium-sized. CDR3 region: CASTLGGNGYTF. The CDR3 DNA sequence: TGTGCCAGCACCCTAGGAGGGAATGGCTACACCTTC. The chain links TRBV28 to TRBJ1-2; D unresolved. Deletions cut 7 bases from V and 6 bases from J, with 12 bases between. CDR1 is MDHEN, CDR2 SYDVKM, per germline. The CDR3 length is 12 residues.

This chain links TRBV5-1 with TRBJ2-5, with D perhaps being TRBD1 or TRBD2 (6 bases each). Germline CDR1 SGHRS, CDR2 YFSETQ. The CDR3 contains 14 residues. The V and J ends lost 0 bases and 4 bases respectively, with 10 bases between them. The CDR3 nucleotides read TGCGCCAGCAGCTTGGTGGGGGGCGTAGAGACCCAGTACTTC. Translating it yields CASSLVGGVETQYF.

This clonotype was observed at least ten times. The chain carries TRBV28 and TRBJ2-6; a weak D match, TRBD1 (6 bases). Germline CDR1 MDHEN, CDR2 SYDVKM. The length of the CDR3 is 18 residues. V was cut by 2 bases and J by 0 bases, with 14 bases left in between. The CDR3 sequence: CASSLRQGIYSGANVLTF. As DNA, the CDR3 is TGTGCCAGCAGTTTAAGGCAGGGGATATACTCTGGGGCCAACGTCCTGACTTTC.

V usage is TRBV6-6 and J usage is TRBJ2-3, with TRBD2 as a possible D gene (7 bases). CDR1 MNHNY and CDR2 SVGAGI come from the germline V gene (reference sequence). CDR3 size: 16 residues. Trimming took 6 bases from V and 1 from J, leaving 17 bases between them. CDR3 residues: CASSVGGGRRTDTQYF. DNA for the CDR3: TGTGCCAGCAGCGTCGGCGGGGGCCGGCGCACAGATACGCAGTATTTT.

This clonotype was observed many times. This sequence joins TRBV10-3 and TRBJ1-1; TRBD1 is a possible D gene (5 bases). The ends were cut back, 4 bases at V and 0 bases at J, with 15 bases in the middle. The CDR3 consists of 16 residues. The V gene's germline CDR1 is ENHRY and CDR2 SYGVKD. The CDR3 is CAISGGERSMNTEAFF. The CDR3 region has the DNA TGTGCCATCAGTGGAGGGGAGCGTAGCATGAACACTGAAGCTTTCTTT.

This clonotype came up many times. The V call is TRBV28, the J call TRBJ1-1; 7 bases agree with TRBD1. Trimming at V came to 6 bases and at J to 10 bases, leaving 20 bases not matched to a gene. The CDR3 covers 16 residues. Germline V gene sequence: CDR1 MDHEN, CDR2 SYDVKM. The CDR3 region is CASSKHYSDRSGGAFF. CDR3 bases: TGTGCCAGCAGCAAACATTACTCGGACAGGTCAGGAGGAGCTTTCTTT.

This clonotype was counted only a few times. The rearrangement uses TRBV19 and TRBJ1-5; 7 bases map to TRBD1. V lost 7 bases and J lost 2; bases outside the gene matches: 11. The CDR3 loop spans 16 amino acids. Germline V gives CDR1 LNHDA, CDR2 SQIVND (reference sequence). The CDR3 reads CASTKSGGSGNQPQHF. CDR3 coding DNA: TGTGCCAGTACCAAATCAGGGGGTTCTGGCAATCAGCCCCAGCATTTT.

The CDR3, as DNA: TGTGCCTGCAGGCAGGGAGTCGCCGGAAACACCATATATTTT. It specifies CACRQGVAGNTIYF. The rearrangement links TRBV19 to TRBJ1-3, with TRBD1 as a possible D gene (5 bases). This CDR3 has 14 residues. CDR1 is LNHDA and CDR2 is SQIVND in the germline V gene (reference sequence). V shed 11 bases and J shed 4 bases, with 18 bases lying between them.

This clonotype has ten or more counts. The genes are TRBV2 and TRBJ1-1; D is unresolved. Germline V gene lookup returns CDR1 SNHLY and CDR2 FYNNEI. Trimming pared 4 bases from V and 8 bases from J, leaving 11 bases between. The CDR3 runs to 12 residues. The CDR3 loop reads CASSAWRLEAFF. CDR3 nucleotide sequence: TGTGCCAGCAGTGCCTGGCGCTTGGAAGCTTTCTTT. The full variable domain, completed using reference TRBV2 and TRBJ1-1, is EPEVTQTPSHQVTQMGQEVILRCVPISNHLYFYWYRQILGQKVEFLVSFYNNEISEKSEIFDDQFSVERPDGSNFTLKIRSTKLEDSAMYFCASSAWRLEAFFGQGTRLTVV.